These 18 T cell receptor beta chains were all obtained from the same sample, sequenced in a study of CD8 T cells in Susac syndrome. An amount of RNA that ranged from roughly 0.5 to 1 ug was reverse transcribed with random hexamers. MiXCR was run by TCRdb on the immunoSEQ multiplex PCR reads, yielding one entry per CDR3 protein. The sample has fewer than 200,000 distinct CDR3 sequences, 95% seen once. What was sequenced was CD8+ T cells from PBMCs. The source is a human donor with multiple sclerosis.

CDR3 in DNA: TGCAGCTCCAAACAGGGTGTTGAGCAGTTCTTC. This encodes CSSKQGVEQFF. The chain is built from TRBV29-1 and TRBJ2-1; D is perhaps TRBD1 (6 bases). Trimming removed 8 bases from V and 9 bases from J, with 14 bases in between. This CDR3 is built from 11 residues. The germline V gene has CDR1 SQVTM and CDR2 ANQGSEA.

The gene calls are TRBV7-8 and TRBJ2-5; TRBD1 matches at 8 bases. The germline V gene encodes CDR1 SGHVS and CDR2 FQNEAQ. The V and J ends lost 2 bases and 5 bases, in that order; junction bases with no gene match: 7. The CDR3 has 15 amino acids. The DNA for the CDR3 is TGTGCCAGCAGCTTACTGGGACAGGAGTTGGAGACCCAGTACTTC. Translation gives CASSLLGQELETQYF. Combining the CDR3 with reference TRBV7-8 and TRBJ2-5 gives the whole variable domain GAGVSQSPRYKVAKRGQDVALRCDPISGHVSLFWYQQALGQGPEFLTYFQNEAQLDKSGLPSDRFFAERPEGSVSTLKIQRTQQEDSAVYLCASSLLGQELETQYFGPGTRLLVL.

CDR3 nucleotide sequence: TGTGCCAGCAGGGGGGCTGGGGGCACTGAAGCTTTCTTT. Translating gives CASRGAGGTEAFF. The chain uses TRBV7-9 and TRBJ1-1, with D perhaps matching TRBD1 (6 bases). Trimming pared 6 bases from V and 4 bases from J, leaving 12 bases between. CDR3 size: 13 residues. In germline, CDR1 is SEHNR, CDR2 FQNEAQ (reference sequence).

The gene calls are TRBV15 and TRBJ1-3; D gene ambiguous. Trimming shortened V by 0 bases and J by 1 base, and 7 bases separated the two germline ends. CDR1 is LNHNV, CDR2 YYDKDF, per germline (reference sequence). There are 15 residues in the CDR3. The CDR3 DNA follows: TGTGCCACCAGCAGAGATTGGGCATCTGGAAACACCATATATTTT. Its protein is CATSRDWASGNTIYF.

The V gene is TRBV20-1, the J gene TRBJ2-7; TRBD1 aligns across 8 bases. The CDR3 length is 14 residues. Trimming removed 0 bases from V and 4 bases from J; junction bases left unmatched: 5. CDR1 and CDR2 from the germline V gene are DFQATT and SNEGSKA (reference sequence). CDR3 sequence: CSARETGGPYEQYF. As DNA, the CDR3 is TGCAGTGCTAGAGAAACAGGGGGACCATACGAGCAGTACTTC.

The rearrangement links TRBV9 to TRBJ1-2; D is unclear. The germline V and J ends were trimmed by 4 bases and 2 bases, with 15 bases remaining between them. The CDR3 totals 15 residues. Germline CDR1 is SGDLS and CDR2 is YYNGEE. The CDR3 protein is CASSPTPGGNYGYTF. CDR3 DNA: TGTGCCAGCAGCCCAACGCCAGGTGGGAACTATGGCTACACCTTC.

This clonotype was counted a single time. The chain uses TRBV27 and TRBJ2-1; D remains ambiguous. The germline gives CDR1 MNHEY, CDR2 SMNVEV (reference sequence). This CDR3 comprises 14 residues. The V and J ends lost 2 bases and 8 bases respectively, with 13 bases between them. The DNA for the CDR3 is TGTGCCAGCAGTTTAATATCGGCGGCCGATGAGCAGTTCTTC. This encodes CASSLISAADEQFF.

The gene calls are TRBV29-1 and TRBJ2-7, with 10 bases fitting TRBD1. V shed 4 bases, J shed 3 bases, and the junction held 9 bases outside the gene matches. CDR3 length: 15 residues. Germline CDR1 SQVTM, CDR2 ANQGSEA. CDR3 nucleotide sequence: TGCAGCGTTGCCGGGACAGGGGATTCCAGCTACGAGCAGTACTTC. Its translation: CSVAGTGDSSYEQYF.

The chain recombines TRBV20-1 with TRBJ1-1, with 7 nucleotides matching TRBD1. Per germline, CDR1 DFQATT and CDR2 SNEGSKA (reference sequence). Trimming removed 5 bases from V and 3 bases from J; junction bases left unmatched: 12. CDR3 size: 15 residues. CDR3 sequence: CSAGVYRGLYTEAFF. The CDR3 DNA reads TGCAGTGCTGGGGTTTACAGGGGTTTGTACACTGAAGCTTTCTTT.

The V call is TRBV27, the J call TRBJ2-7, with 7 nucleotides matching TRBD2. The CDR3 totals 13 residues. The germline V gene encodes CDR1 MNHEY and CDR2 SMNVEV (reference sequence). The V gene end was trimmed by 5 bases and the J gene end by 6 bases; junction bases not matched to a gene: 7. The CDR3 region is CASSGLGLFEQYF. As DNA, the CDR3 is TGTGCCAGCAGTGGACTAGGTCTCTTCGAGCAGTACTTC.

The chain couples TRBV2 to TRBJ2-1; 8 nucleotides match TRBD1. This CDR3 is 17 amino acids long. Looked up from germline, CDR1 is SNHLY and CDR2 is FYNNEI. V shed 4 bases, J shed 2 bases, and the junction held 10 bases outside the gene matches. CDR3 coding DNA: TGTGCCAGCAGTGGACACAAGACAGGGGCGGCCTACAATGAGCAGTTCTTC. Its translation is CASSGHKTGAAYNEQFF.

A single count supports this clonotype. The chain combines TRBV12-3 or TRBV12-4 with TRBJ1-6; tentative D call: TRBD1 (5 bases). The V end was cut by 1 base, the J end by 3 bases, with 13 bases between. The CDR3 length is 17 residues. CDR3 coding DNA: TGTGCCAGCAGTTTAGTGGTAGGGGAAGTCTATAATTCACCCCTCCACTTT. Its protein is CASSLVVGEVYNSPLHF.

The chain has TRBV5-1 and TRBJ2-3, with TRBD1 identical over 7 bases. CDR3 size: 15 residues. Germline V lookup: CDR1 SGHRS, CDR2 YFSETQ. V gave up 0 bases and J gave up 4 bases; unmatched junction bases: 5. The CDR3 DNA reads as TGCGCCAGCAGCTTGGGACAGGGTGGGTCAGATACGCAGTATTTT. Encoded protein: CASSLGQGGSDTQYF.

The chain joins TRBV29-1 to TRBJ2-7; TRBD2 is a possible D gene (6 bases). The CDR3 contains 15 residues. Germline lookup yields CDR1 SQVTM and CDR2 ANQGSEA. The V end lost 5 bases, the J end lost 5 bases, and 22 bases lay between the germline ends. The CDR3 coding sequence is TGCAGCGTTCTGGGGCGGGACCTCCCATCCCACGAGCAGTACTTC. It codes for CSVLGRDLPSHEQYF.

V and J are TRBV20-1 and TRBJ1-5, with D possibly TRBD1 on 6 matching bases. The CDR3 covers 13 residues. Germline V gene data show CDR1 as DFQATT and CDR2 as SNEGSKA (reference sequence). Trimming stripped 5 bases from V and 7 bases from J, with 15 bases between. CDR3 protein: CSADQGLSQPQHF. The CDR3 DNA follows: TGCAGTGCTGACCAGGGGCTTTCCCAGCCCCAGCATTTT.

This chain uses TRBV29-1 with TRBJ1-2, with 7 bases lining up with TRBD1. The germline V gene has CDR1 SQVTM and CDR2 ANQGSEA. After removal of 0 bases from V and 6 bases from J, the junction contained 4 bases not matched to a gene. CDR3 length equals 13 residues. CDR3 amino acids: CSVEDRTGDGYTF. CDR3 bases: TGCAGCGTTGAAGATAGAACAGGGGATGGCTACACCTTC.

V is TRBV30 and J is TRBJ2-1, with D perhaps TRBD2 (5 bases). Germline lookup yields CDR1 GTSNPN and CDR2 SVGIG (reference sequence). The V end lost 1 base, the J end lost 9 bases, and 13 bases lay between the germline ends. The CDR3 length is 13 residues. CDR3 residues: CAWSGGVMGEQFF. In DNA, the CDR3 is TGTGCCTGGAGTGGGGGAGTAATGGGTGAGCAGTTCTTC.

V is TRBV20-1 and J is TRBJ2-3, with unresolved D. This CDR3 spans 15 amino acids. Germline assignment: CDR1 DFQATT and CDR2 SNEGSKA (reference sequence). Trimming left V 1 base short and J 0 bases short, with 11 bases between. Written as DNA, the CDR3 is TGCAGTGCTAGAGGGCCATTAGTTAGCACAGATACGCAGTATTTT. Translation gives CSARGPLVSTDTQYF.